This T cell receptor (beta chain) was identified in a study of T cells after yellow fever vaccination. Regarding the study as a whole: Abundant bulk-population clonotypes could contaminate the FACS-sorted repertoires. CD4 and CD8 compartments shared a small share of clonotypes, likely from convergent recombination.

A single record per CDR3 protein comes from TCRdb applying MiXCR to the 5' RACE reads. The data contain more than 300,000 distinct CDR3 sequences, approximately 4% of them singletons. Notes on this clonotype: Its target is unknown.

This receptor was obtained from a man between 18 and 35 years old who received the YFV17D yellow fever vaccine. The specimen comprised PBMCs, sampled 15 days after the yellow fever booster vaccination.

The CDR3, as DNA: TGTGCCAGCAGTGCAACAGGGAACACAGATACGCAGTATTTT. Translation: CASSATGNTDTQYF. V is TRBV2 and J is TRBJ2-3; a weak D match, TRBD1 (6 bases). This CDR3 spans 14 amino acids. Trimming shortened V by 4 bases and J by 2 bases, and 10 bases separated the two germline ends. Germline V gene lookup returns CDR1 SNHLY and CDR2 FYNNEI.